The rows below give T cell receptor beta chains drawn from one sample of a study of blood T cell repertoires in COVID-19. TCRdb's copy holds only in-frame clones and misses some; the assay was immunoSEQ multiplex PCR. Among approximately 130,000 clones listed, about 80% were seen once. The sequencing sample was made of peripheral blood. These receptors originate from a human donor in a cohort sampled during active COVID-19. Both conserved end residues are part of each CDR3. The order of the fields is clone size, J gene, D gene, V gene, CDR3 protein, CDR3 DNA. The D gene is left open where the match is weak. Size is omitted from some rows. Given values are once, few, many or a class for expanded clones.

clone size: few
J gene: TRBJ1-2
D gene: TRBD1
V gene: TRBV5-6
CDR3 protein: CASSIRQGMETIYGYTF
CDR3 DNA: TGTGCCAGCAGCATTAGACAGGGGATGGAGACTATCTATGGCTACACCTTC

clone size: .
J gene: TRBJ2-3
D gene: TRBD1
V gene: TRBV24-1
CDR3 protein: CATSDWGTAGTDTQYF
CDR3 DNA: TGTGCCACCAGTGATTGGGGGACAGCCGGCACAGATACGCAGTATTTT

clone size: .
J gene: TRBJ1-5
D gene: TRBD1
V gene: TRBV28
CDR3 protein: CASSELDRDNQPQHF
CDR3 DNA: TGTGCCAGCAGCGAATTGGACAGGGACAATCAGCCCCAGCATTTT

clone size: .
J gene: TRBJ2-3
D gene: .
V gene: TRBV5-1
CDR3 protein: CASSLGDYTQYF
CDR3 DNA: TGCGCCAGCAGCTTGGGAGATTATACGCAGTATTTT

clone size: .
J gene: TRBJ2-7
D gene: .
V gene: TRBV5-4
CDR3 protein: CASSLGTGIYEQYF
CDR3 DNA: TGTGCCAGCAGCTTAGGCACGGGGATCTACGAGCAGTACTTC

clone size: few
J gene: TRBJ1-2
D gene: .
V gene: TRBV6-6
CDR3 protein: CALGRGDGYTF
CDR3 DNA: TGTGCTCTAGGGAGGGGCGATGGCTACACCTTC

clone size: few
J gene: TRBJ2-6
D gene: .
V gene: TRBV19
CDR3 protein: CASSHTSGANVLTF
CDR3 DNA: TGTGCCAGTAGTCACACCTCTGGGGCCAACGTCCTGACTTTC

clone size: .
J gene: TRBJ2-5
D gene: .
V gene: TRBV19
CDR3 protein: CATSEGQETQYF
CDR3 DNA: TGTGCCACCTCGGAGGGCCAAGAGACCCAGTACTTC

clone size: .
J gene: TRBJ2-1
D gene: .
V gene: TRBV3-1/TRBV3-2
CDR3 protein: CASSQVDSNNEQFF
CDR3 DNA: TGTGCCAGCAGCCAAGTTGACTCAAACAATGAGCAGTTCTTC

clone size: .
J gene: TRBJ1-2
D gene: .
V gene: TRBV4-3
CDR3 protein: CASSPGGGIYGYTF
CDR3 DNA: TGCGCCAGCAGCCCCGGGGGAGGGATCTATGGCTACACCTTC

clone size: once
J gene: TRBJ2-7
D gene: .
V gene: TRBV9
CDR3 protein: CASSVEAGYSYEQYF
CDR3 DNA: TGTGCCAGCAGCGTAGAAGCGGGTTACTCCTACGAGCAGTACTTC

clone size: .
J gene: TRBJ2-7
D gene: .
V gene: TRBV7-7
CDR3 protein: CASSLAQGYEQYF
CDR3 DNA: TGTGCTAGCAGCTTAGCTCAGGGCTACGAGCAGTACTTC

clone size: few
J gene: TRBJ2-7
D gene: .
V gene: TRBV3-1/TRBV3-2
CDR3 protein: CASSSSQGPWQYF
CDR3 DNA: TGTGCCAGCAGCTCATCCCAGGGGCCGTGGCAGTACTTC

clone size: .
J gene: TRBJ2-3
D gene: .
V gene: TRBV6-5
CDR3 protein: CASSYSGPPDTQYF
CDR3 DNA: TGTGCCAGCAGTTACTCGGGGCCCCCAGATACGCAGTATTTT

clone size: .
J gene: TRBJ2-7
D gene: TRBD1
V gene: TRBV19
CDR3 protein: CASSIGQDSYEQYF
CDR3 DNA: TGTGCCAGTAGTATTGGACAGGATTCCTACGAGCAGTACTTC

clone size: .
J gene: TRBJ2-3
D gene: TRBD2
V gene: TRBV5-6
CDR3 protein: CASSLATTSGSTDTQYF
CDR3 DNA: TGTGCCAGCAGCTTGGCCACGACTAGCGGGTCCACAGATACGCAGTATTTT

clone size: .
J gene: TRBJ2-3
D gene: .
V gene: TRBV5-4
CDR3 protein: CASSGGEADTQYF
CDR3 DNA: TGTGCCAGCAGTGGCGGAGAAGCAGATACGCAGTATTTT

clone size: .
J gene: TRBJ1-1
D gene: TRBD1
V gene: TRBV5-5
CDR3 protein: CASSPGQGETEAFF
CDR3 DNA: TGTGCCAGCAGCCCGGGACAGGGAGAAACTGAAGCTTTCTTT

clone size: .
J gene: TRBJ2-1
D gene: .
V gene: TRBV10-3
CDR3 protein: CAISDGGSSYNEQFF
CDR3 DNA: TGTGCCATCAGTGACGGCGGAAGCTCCTACAATGAGCAGTTCTTC

clone size: .
J gene: TRBJ1-2
D gene: .
V gene: TRBV29-1
CDR3 protein: CSVPVDSFGGYTF
CDR3 DNA: TGCAGCGTCCCAGTGGACAGTTTCGGAGGCTACACCTTC

clone size: .
J gene: TRBJ1-5
D gene: TRBD1
V gene: TRBV7-3
CDR3 protein: CASSRGQVDQPQHF
CDR3 DNA: TGTGCCAGCAGCAGAGGACAGGTCGATCAGCCCCAGCATTTT

clone size: few
J gene: TRBJ2-3
D gene: TRBD2
V gene: TRBV2
CDR3 protein: CASSEAVIAGGSFDTQYF
CDR3 DNA: TGTGCCAGCAGTGAAGCGGTTATAGCGGGGGGGTCGTTTGATACGCAGTATTTT

clone size: .
J gene: TRBJ1-2
D gene: .
V gene: TRBV30
CDR3 protein: CAWIRWAGAGYTF
CDR3 DNA: TGTGCCTGGATAAGGTGGGCAGGGGCTGGCTACACCTTC

clone size: .
J gene: TRBJ2-1
D gene: .
V gene: TRBV21-1
CDR3 protein: CASNPLRGTGGYNEQFF
CDR3 DNA: TGTGCCAGCAACCCCCTTAGGGGGACAGGGGGGTACAATGAGCAGTTCTTC

clone size: .
J gene: TRBJ2-7
D gene: .
V gene: TRBV10-3
CDR3 protein: CAISPNRVLVYEQYF
CDR3 DNA: TGTGCCATCAGTCCCAACAGGGTACTGGTATACGAGCAGTACTTC

clone size: .
J gene: TRBJ2-5
D gene: TRBD1
V gene: TRBV27
CDR3 protein: CASSPGTGTAEGTQYF
CDR3 DNA: TGTGCCAGCAGTCCCGGGACAGGGACAGCTGAAGGTACCCAGTACTTC